The entry that follows covers one T cell receptor beta chain sequence. Its antigen is not known. These data are taken from a study of Ad26.COV2.S vaccination and SARS-CoV-2 variants. Background on the study: Intramuscular Ad26.COV2.S at 5x10^10 or 1x10^11 viral particles. Study findings and constraints: Individuals receiving vaccine had higher spike-specific TCR breadth than placebo recipients did. An underestimation of total T cell responses may have resulted from the TCR breadth and depth analyses.

Treatment described: roughly 18 received Ad26.COV2.S at low or high dose, single or two shots; roughly 5 received placebo; per-sample allocation not given. Sampling happened 63 days after the first vaccine or placebo injection. The CDR3 has 16 residues. J was trimmed by 8 bases and V by 0 bases; bases with no gene match: 9. Germline-derived CDR1 and CDR2 are SGHRS and YFSETQ. The assay was immunoSEQ multiplex PCR, and TCRdb's table has in-frame clones only and misses some. The sample holds 350,000 to 500,000 clones, about 93% seen once. Sequenced here: peripheral blood, sampled in a trial of Ad26.COV2.S vaccine versus placebo. The source of this sequence is a person aged 18-60 years who received the Ad26.COV2.S COVID-19 vaccine or a placebo. The chain recombines TRBV5-1 with TRBJ2-1, with 9 bases aligning to TRBD1. CDR3 coding DNA: TGCGCCAGCAGCTTGGAAGGGACAGGGCTTATGGATGAGCAGTTCTTC. Protein: CASSLEGTGLMDEQFF.